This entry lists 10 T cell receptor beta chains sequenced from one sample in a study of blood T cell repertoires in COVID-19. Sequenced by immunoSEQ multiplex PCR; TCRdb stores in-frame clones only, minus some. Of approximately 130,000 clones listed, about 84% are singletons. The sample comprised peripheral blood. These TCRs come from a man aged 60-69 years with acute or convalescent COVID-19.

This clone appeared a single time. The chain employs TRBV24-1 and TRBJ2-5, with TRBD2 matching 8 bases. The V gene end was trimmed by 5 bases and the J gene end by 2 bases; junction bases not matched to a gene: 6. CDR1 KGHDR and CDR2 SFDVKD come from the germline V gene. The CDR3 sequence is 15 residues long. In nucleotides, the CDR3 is TGTGCCACCAGTGGGGTAGCGGGACGTCAAGAGACCCAGTACTTC. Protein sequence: CATSGVAGRQETQYF.

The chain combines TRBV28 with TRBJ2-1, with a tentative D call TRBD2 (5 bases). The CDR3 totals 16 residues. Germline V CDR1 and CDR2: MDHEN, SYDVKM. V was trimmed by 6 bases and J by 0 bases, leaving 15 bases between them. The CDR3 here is CASSSSTGSSYNEQFF. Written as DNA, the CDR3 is TGTGCCAGCAGCTCCTCGACTGGGAGCTCCTACAATGAGCAGTTCTTC. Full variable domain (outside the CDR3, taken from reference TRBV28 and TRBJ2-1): DVKVTQSSRYLVKRTGEKVFLECVQDMDHENMFWYRQDPGLGLRLIYFSYDVKMKEKGDIPEGYSVSREKKERFSLILESASTNQTSMYLCASSSSTGSSYNEQFFGPGTRLTVL.

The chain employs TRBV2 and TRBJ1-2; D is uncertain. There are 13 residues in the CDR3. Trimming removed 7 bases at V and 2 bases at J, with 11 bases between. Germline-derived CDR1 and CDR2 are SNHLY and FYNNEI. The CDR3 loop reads CASMINTNYGYTF. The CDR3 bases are TGTGCCAGCATGATTAACACCAACTATGGCTACACCTTC. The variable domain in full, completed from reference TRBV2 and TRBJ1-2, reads EPEVTQTPSHQVTQMGQEVILRCVPISNHLYFYWYRQILGQKVEFLVSFYNNEISEKSEIFDDQFSVERPDGSNFTLKIRSTKLEDSAMYFCASMINTNYGYTFGSGTRLTVV.

The CDR3 DNA reads TGTGCCAGCAGCTTTCGCGCCGGGGGTCTCAAAAACATTCAGTACTTC. Protein sequence: CASSFRAGGLKNIQYF. J is TRBJ2-4 and V is TRBV7-2; tentatively, D is TRBD2 (6 bases). From germline, CDR1 is SGHTA and CDR2 FQGNSA. V shed 3 bases and J shed 3 bases, with 15 bases lying between them. CDR3 length equals 16 residues.

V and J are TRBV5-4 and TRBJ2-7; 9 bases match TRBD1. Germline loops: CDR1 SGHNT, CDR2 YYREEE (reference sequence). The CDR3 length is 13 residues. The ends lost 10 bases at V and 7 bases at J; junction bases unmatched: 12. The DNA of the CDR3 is TGTGCCGGCTCATTGACAGGGGGTGGTGAGCAGTACTTC. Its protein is CAGSLTGGGEQYF. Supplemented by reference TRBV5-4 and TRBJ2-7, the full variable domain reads ETGVTQSPTHLIKTRGQQVTLRCSSQSGHNTVSWYQQALGQGPQFIFQYYREEENGRGNFPPRFSGLQFPNYSSELNVNALELDDSALYLCAGSLTGGGEQYFGPGTRLTVT.

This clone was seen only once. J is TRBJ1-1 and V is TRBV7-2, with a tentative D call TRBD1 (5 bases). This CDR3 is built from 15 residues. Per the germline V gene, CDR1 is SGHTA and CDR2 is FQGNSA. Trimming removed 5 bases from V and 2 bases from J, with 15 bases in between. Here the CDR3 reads CASSPSTAFNTEAFF. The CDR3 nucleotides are TGTGCCAGCAGCCCTTCGACAGCATTTAACACTGAAGCTTTCTTT.

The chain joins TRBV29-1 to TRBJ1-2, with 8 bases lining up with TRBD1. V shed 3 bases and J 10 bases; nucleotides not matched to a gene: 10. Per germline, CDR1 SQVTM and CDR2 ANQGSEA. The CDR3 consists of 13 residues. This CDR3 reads CSVEAGQVFDYTF. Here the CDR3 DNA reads TGCAGCGTTGAGGCGGGACAGGTCTTTGACTACACCTTC. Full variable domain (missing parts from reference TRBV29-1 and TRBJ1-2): SAVISQKPSRDICQRGTSLTIQCQVDSQVTMMFWYRQQPGQSLTLIATANQGSEATYESGFVIDKFPISRPNLTFSTLTVSNMSPEDSSIYLCSVEAGQVFDYTFGSGTRLTVV.

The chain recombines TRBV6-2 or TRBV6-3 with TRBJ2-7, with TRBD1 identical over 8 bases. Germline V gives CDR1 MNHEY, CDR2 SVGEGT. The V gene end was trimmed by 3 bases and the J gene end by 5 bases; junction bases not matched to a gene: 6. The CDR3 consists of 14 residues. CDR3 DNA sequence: TGTGCCAGCAGTTATCGGACAGGGTTTCACGAGCAGTACTTC. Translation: CASSYRTGFHEQYF.

This chain's CDR3 is CSVEGLAGGLAKNIQYF. CDR3 nucleotide sequence: TGCAGCGTTGAAGGGCTAGCGGGAGGCCTAGCCAAAAACATTCAGTACTTC. The V gene is TRBV29-1, the J gene TRBJ2-4, with 11 bases identical to TRBD2. Germline-derived CDR1 and CDR2 are SQVTM and ANQGSEA. V shed 1 base and J 0 bases; nucleotides not matched to a gene: 5. The CDR3 has 17 residues. Based on the CDR3 plus reference TRBV29-1 and TRBJ2-4, the full variable domain is SAVISQKPSRDICQRGTSLTIQCQVDSQVTMMFWYRQQPGQSLTLIATANQGSEATYESGFVIDKFPISRPNLTFSTLTVSNMSPEDSSIYLCSVEGLAGGLAKNIQYFGAGTRLSVL.

The CDR3 reads CASSLPLMAGGLYNEQFF. CDR3 in DNA: TGTGCCAGCAGTTTACCCCTTATGGCGGGAGGACTATACAATGAGCAGTTCTTC. The rearrangement uses TRBV28 and TRBJ2-1, with 8 positions matching TRBD2. The CDR3 totals 18 residues. CDR1 MDHEN and CDR2 SYDVKM come from the germline V gene. Trimming removed 2 bases from V and 4 bases from J; junction bases left unmatched: 13.